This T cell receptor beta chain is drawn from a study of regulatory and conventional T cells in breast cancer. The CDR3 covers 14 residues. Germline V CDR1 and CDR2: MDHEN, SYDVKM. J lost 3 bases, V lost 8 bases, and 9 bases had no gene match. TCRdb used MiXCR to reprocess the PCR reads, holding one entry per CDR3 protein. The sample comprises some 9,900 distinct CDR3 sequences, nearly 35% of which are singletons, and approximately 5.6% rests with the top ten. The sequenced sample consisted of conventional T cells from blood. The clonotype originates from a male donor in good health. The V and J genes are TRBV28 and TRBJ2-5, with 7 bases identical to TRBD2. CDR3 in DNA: TGTGCCAGCGGTCCGCACGGGGGGAAAGAGACCCAGTACTTC. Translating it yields CASGPHGGKETQYF.